This T cell receptor (beta chain) was sequenced in a study of blood T cell repertoires in COVID-19. Study in general: Sample material is recorded as cDNA or gDNA derived from T cells, B-cell-depleted T cells, or PBMCs.

How the authors handled the data: Estimation of nucleated cell counts relied on the amplification of reference gene primers. The method was immunoSEQ multiplex PCR; TCRdb's version includes in-frame clones alone and lacks a portion of them. V, J and clone size are those of that table, while D and trimming were read from the DNA. Here the sample spans about 500,000 clones, 75% to 90% being singletons. Seattle's enrolled individuals joined amid active infection and were then monitored longitudinally. The receptor comes from a man aged 18 to 30 with COVID-19, enrolled during active disease. Sequenced sample: peripheral blood.

CDR3 amino acids: CASRGVYNTGELFF. CDR3 DNA: TGTGCCAGCAGAGGGGTTTACAACACCGGGGAGCTGTTTTTT. The chain carries TRBV7-9 and TRBJ2-2; possible D gene TRBD1, 5 bases. CDR3 length: 14 amino acids. The V and J ends lost 6 bases and 2 bases respectively, with 10 bases between them. The germline V gene encodes CDR1 SEHNR and CDR2 FQNEAQ (reference sequence).